Sequencing of this T cell receptor (beta chain) was carried out in a study of monozygotic twins with inflammatory bowel disease. Germline CDR1 is MDHEN and CDR2 is SYDVKM. CDR3 size: 14 residues. General observations from the study: Healthy co-twins exceeded IBD patients in TCRbeta diversity as measured by inverse Simpson. Neither one strong signal nor one clonotype associated with IBD was supported.

TCRdb re-called the 5' RACE reads, yielding one record per CDR3 amino acid sequence without DNA. The sample data list about 210,000 distinct CDR3 sequences. Points on this clonotype: Its antigen is still unknown.

The rearrangement joins TRBV28 to TRBJ2-4; TCRdb's D gene call, TRBD1, goes unchecked for lack of DNA. Material: blood. The TCR comes from a human donor with ulcerative colitis or Crohn's disease, or a healthy co-twin of an affected twin (not recorded which). CDR3 loop: CASGLTGGRNIQYF.